This T cell receptor beta chain comes out of a study of prognosis after radiotherapy for stage I lung cancer. Overall study context: Stereotactic body radiotherapy was given without concurrent therapy, and no patient received both at once. Whole-study results and caveats: Median unique TCR clone counts of about 9,700 versus 6,500 showed a fall after stereotactic body radiation therapy.

Researchers used two-round multiplex PCR to amplify TCR beta CDR3 starting from genomic DNA. Specific primers for each TRBV and TRBJ gene were what first-round PCR used. TCRdb fed the multiplex PCR reads into MiXCR, producing one record per CDR3 protein. Among 20,000 or so distinct CDR3 sequences listed, around 26% were seen once. On two occasions, one at each of two time points, 5.5 to 7 milliliters of peripheral blood were drawn. This clonotype occurred many times. The antigen is unknown. The CDR3 is 15 amino acids. Trimming at V came to 1 base and at J to 3 bases, leaving 1 base not matched to a gene. CDR1 and CDR2 (germline): LGHDT, YNNKEL (reference sequence).

V is TRBV3-1 and J is TRBJ2-2, with 8 bases matching TRBD2. The specimen comprised PBMCs, sampled before or after stereotactic body radiation therapy (not recorded which). This TCR derives from a donor older than 45 with non-small cell lung cancer. The DNA for the CDR3 is TGTGCCAGCAGCCAAGTAGCGGGGTACACCGGGGAGCTGTTTTTT. As protein: CASSQVAGYTGELFF.